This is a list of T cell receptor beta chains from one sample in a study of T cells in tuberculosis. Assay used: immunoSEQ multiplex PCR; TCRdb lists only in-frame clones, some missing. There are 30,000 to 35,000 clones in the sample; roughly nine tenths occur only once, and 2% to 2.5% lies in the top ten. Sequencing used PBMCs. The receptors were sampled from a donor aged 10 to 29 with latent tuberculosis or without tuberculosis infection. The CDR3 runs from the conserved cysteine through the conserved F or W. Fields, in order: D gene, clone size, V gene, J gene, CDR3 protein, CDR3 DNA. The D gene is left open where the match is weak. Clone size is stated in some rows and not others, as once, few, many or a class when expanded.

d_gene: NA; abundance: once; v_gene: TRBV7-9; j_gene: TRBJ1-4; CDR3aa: CASSKRSGATNEKLFF; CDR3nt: TGTGCCAGCAGCAAAAGATCAGGGGCAACTAATGAAAAACTGTTTTTT
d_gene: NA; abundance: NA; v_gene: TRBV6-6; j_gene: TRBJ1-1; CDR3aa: CASSYGPGATEAFF; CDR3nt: TGTGCCAGCAGTTACGGGCCAGGGGCAACTGAAGCTTTCTTT
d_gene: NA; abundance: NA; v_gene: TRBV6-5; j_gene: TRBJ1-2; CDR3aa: CAAGSSYGYTF; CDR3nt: TGTGCCGCAGGTTCTTCCTATGGCTACACCTTC
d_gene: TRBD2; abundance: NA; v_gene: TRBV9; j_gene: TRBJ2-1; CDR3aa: CASTYSGVGDEQFF; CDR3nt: TGTGCCAGCACCTATAGCGGGGTAGGTGATGAGCAGTTCTTC
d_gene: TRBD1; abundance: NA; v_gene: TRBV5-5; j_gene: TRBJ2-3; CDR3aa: CASSDRTSKDTQYF; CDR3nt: TGTGCCAGCTCGGACAGGACGTCCAAAGATACGCAGTATTTT
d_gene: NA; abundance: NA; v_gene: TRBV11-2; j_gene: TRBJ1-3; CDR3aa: CASSLMRGGTGNTIYF; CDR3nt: TGTGCCAGCAGCCTTATGCGGGGGGGGACTGGAAACACCATATATTTT
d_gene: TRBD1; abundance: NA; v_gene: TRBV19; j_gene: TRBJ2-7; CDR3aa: CASRIATGHYEQYF; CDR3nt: TGTGCCAGTAGAATTGCGACAGGGCACTACGAGCAGTACTTC
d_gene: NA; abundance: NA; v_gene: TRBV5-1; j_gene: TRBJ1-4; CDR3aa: CASSFQGTGEKLFF; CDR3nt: TGCGCCAGCAGCTTTCAAGGTACGGGAGAAAAACTGTTTTTT
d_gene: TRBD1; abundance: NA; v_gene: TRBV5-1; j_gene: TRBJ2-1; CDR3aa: CASSLYLGQGIHNEQFF; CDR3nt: TGCGCCAGCAGCTTGTATCTGGGACAGGGTATCCACAATGAGCAGTTCTTC
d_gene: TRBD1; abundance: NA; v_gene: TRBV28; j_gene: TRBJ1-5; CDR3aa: CASWTGGHQPQHF; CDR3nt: TGTGCCAGCTGGACAGGGGGCCATCAGCCCCAGCATTTT
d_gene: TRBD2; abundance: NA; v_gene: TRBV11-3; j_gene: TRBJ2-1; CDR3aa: CASSPIAGSYNEQFF; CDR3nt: TGTGCCAGCAGCCCCATAGCGGGGTCCTACAATGAGCAGTTCTTC
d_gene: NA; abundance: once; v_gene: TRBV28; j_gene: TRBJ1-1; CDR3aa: CASSSVRGAKGNTEAFF; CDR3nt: TGTGCCAGCAGTTCAGTACGGGGGGCCAAGGGCAACACTGAAGCTTTCTTT
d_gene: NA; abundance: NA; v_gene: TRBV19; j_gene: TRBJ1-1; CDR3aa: CASNQVGQITEAFF; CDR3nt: TGTGCCAGTAACCAAGTCGGACAGATTACTGAAGCTTTCTTT
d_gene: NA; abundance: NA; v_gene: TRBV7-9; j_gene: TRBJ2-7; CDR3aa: CASSSRGAGSSYEQYF; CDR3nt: TGTGCCAGCAGCTCCCGGGGGGCTGGGAGCTCCTACGAGCAGTACTTC
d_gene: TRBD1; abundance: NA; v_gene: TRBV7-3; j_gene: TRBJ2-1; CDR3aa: CASSPRQGPNEQFF; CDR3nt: TGTGCCAGCAGCCCCCGACAGGGCCCAAATGAGCAGTTCTTC
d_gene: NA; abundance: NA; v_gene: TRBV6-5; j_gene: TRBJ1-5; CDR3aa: CASSHKPGGIQPQHF; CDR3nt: TGTGCCAGCAGTCATAAACCGGGGGGAATTCAGCCCCAGCATTTT
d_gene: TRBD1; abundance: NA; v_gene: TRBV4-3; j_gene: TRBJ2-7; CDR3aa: CASSRDGTGPYEQYF; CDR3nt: TGCGCCAGCAGCCGGGATGGGACAGGGCCCTACGAGCAGTACTTC
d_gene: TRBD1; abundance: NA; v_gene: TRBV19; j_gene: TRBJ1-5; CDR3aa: CASSIAQGAVQPQHF; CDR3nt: TGTGCCAGTAGTATCGCCCAGGGGGCAGTTCAGCCCCAGCATTTT
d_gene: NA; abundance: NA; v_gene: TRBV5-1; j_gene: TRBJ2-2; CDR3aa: CASSPDSGELFF; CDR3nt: TGCGCCAGCAGCCCAGACAGCGGGGAGCTGTTTTTT
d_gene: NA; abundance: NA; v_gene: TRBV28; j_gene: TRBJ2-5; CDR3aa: CASSQGRGGETQYF; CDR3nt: TGTGCCAGCAGCCAGGGTAGGGGAGGAGAGACCCAGTACTTC
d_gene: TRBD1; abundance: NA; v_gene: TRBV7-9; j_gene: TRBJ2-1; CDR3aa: CASSLAGQGNEQFF; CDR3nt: TGTGCCAGCAGCTTAGCAGGACAGGGGAATGAGCAGTTCTTC
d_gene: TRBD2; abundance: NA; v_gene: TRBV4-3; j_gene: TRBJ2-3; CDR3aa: CASSQEALAGGSDTQYF; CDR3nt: TGCGCCAGCAGCCAAGAGGCTCTAGCGGGGGGGTCAGATACGCAGTATTTT
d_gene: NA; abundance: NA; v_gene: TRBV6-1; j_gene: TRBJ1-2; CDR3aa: CASSGGGAYGYTF; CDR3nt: TGTGCCAGCAGTGGAGGGGGGGCGTATGGCTACACCTTC
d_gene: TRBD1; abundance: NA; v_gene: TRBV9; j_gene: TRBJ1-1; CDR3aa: CASSADRGLPEAFF; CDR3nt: TGTGCCAGCAGCGCCGACAGGGGGCTCCCTGAAGCTTTCTTT
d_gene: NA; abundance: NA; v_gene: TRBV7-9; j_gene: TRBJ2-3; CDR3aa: CASSSWRRPDTQYF; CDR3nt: TGTGCCAGCAGCTCATGGAGGCGTCCTGATACGCAGTATTTT
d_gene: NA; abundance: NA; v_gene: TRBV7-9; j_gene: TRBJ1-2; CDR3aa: CASSLGYLEGYTF; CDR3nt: TGTGCCAGCAGCTTAGGTTACCTGGAGGGCTACACCTTC
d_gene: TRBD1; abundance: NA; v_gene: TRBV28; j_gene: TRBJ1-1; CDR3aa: CASILGTGPEAFF; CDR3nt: TGTGCCAGCATCCTGGGGACAGGTCCTGAAGCTTTCTTT
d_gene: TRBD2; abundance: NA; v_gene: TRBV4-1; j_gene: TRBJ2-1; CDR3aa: CASSQVSGGADEQFF; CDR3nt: TGCGCCAGCAGCCAAGTCAGCGGGGGGGCGGATGAGCAGTTCTTC
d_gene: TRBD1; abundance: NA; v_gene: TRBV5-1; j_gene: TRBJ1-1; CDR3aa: CASSLTGETEAFF; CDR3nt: TGCGCCAGCAGTTTGACAGGGGAGACTGAAGCTTTCTTT
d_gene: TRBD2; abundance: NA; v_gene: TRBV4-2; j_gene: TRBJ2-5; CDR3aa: CASSLLAGVSMETQYF; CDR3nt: TGTGCCAGCAGCCTCCTAGCGGGGGTATCAATGGAGACCCAGTACTTC
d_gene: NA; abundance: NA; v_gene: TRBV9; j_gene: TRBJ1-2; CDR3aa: CASSALGDYGYTF; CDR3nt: TGTGCCAGCAGCGCTCTAGGGGACTATGGCTACACCTTC
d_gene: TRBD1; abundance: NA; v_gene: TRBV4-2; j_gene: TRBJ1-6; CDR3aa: CASSQGPRGPGTGSPDFSGSPLHF; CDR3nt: TGTGCCAGCAGCCAAGGCCCCCGTGGACCCGGGACAGGGTCCCCCGACTTTTCGGGTTCACCCCTCCACTTT
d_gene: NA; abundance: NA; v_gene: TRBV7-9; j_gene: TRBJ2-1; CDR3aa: CASSSPSGSGRINGEQFF; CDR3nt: TGTGCCAGCAGCTCCCCCTCGGGGAGCGGACGCATTAACGGTGAGCAGTTCTTC
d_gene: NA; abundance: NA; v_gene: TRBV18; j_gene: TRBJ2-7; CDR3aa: CASSPPTATYEQYF; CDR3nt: TGTGCCAGCTCACCACCGACAGCAACCTACGAGCAGTACTTC
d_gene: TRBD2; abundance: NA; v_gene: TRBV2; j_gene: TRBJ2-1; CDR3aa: CASSERASGTGEQFF; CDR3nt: TGTGCCAGCAGTGAGAGGGCTAGCGGTACTGGTGAGCAGTTCTTC
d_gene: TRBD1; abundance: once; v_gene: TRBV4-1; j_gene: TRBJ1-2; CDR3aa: CASSQTNKGQGGDYGYTF; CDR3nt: TGCGCCAGCAGCCAAACCAATAAAGGACAGGGGGGGGACTATGGCTACACCTTC
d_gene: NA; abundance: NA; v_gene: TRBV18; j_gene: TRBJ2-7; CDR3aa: CASSPTGFSYEQYF; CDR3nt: TGTGCCAGCTCACCGACAGGCTTTTCCTACGAGCAGTACTTC
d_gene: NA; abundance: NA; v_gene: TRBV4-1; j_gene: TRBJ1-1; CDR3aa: CASSQVFSRNTEAFF; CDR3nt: TGCGCCAGCAGCCAAGTTTTTAGTAGGAACACTGAAGCTTTCTTT
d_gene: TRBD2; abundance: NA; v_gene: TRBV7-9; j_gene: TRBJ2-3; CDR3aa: CASSLLAGVADTQYF; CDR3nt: TGTGCCAGCAGCTTGCTAGCGGGAGTAGCAGATACGCAGTATTTT
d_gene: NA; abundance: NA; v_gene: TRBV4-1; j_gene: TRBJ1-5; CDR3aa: CASSQDPPGNSNQPQHF; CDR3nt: TGCGCCAGCAGCCAAGATCCGCCAGGGAATAGCAATCAGCCCCAGCATTTT
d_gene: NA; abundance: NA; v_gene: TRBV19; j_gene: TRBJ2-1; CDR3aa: CASRETSSYNEQFF; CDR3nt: TGTGCCAGTAGGGAGACTTCCTCCTACAATGAGCAGTTCTTC
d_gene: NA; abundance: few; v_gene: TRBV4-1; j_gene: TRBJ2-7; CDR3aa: CASSRAGSGEQYF; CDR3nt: TGCGCCAGCAGCCGGGCGGGCTCCGGCGAGCAGTACTTC